This TCR beta chain derives from a study of shared clonotypes between healthy human individuals. The CDR3 is 16 residues long. Trimming pared 2 bases from V and 0 bases from J, leaving 14 bases between. Germline V lookup: CDR1 SEHNR, CDR2 FQNEAQ (reference sequence). Deep-level assay runs were performed. The method was immunoSEQ multiplex PCR; TCRdb's version includes in-frame clones alone and lacks a portion of them. The sample lists over 2 million clones, 85% to 95% occurring once. The specimen sequenced was naive CD4+ T cells sorted from blood. The sample's subset: CD45RA+ positively selected. This receptor was taken from a man between 18 and 29 years old in good health. The gene calls are TRBV7-9 and TRBJ2-7; D gene ambiguous. CDR3 nucleotides: TGTGCCAGCAGCTTACTCTCCCAGCAGAGCTCCTACGAGCAGTACTTC. Protein product: CASSLLSQQSSYEQYF. The full variable domain, its missing parts supplied by reference TRBV7-9 and TRBJ2-7, is DTGVSQNPRHKITKRGQNVTFRCDPISEHNRLYWYRQTLGQGPEFLTYFQNEAQLEKSRLLSDRFSAERPKGSFSTLEIQRTEQGDSAMYLCASSLLSQQSSYEQYFGPGTRLTVT.